The next 8 T cell receptor beta chains were all read from a single sample in a study of metastatic and nonmetastatic thyroid tumors. There were no patients who had received any treatment before thyroid surgery. TCRdb reanalyzed the PCR reads with MiXCR. The top ten clones hold around 25% of a sample with over 40,000 clones, 10% to 12% of them seen once. Sequencing was performed on blood. The receptor source for this set is a female donor with papillary thyroid cancer or a benign thyroid nodule (not recorded which). Some clones in this sample may be carry-over from other donors' samples.

This clone was observed at least ten times. The chain couples TRBV10-1 to TRBJ1-1; D gene uncertain. The length of the CDR3 is 12 residues. Trimming stripped 2 bases from V and 10 bases from J, with 11 bases between. CDR1 and CDR2 from the germline V gene are WNHNN and SYGVQD (reference sequence). Written as DNA, the CDR3 is TGCGCCAGCAGTGAGGCCGGGGAGGGAGCTTTCTTT. It specifies CASSEAGEGAFF.

This clone was found many times. V and J are TRBV7-9 and TRBJ2-5; 8 bases line up with TRBD1. The CDR3 spans 12 residues. V was clipped by 8 bases and J by 5 bases; unmatched bases: 4. Germline assignment: CDR1 SEHNR and CDR2 FQNEAQ (reference sequence). CDR3 DNA sequence: TGTGCCAGCCGCCGGGACAGGGAGACCCAGTACTTC. It is translated as CASRRDRETQYF.

This clone occurred many times. The V call is TRBV30, the J call TRBJ1-3, with 7 nucleotides matching TRBD1. Trimming took 3 bases from V and 8 from J; bases not matched to a gene: 7. Looked up from germline, CDR1 is GTSNPN and CDR2 is SVGIG (reference sequence). The CDR3 sequence is 13 residues long. This chain's CDR3 is CAWRKGAGDTIYF. CDR3 in DNA: TGTGCCTGGAGGAAGGGGGCAGGGGACACCATATATTTT.

This clone has a count of ten or more. In nucleotides, the CDR3 is TGTGCCAGCAGTTTTCGGGACAGGGGGTACTACGAGCAGTACTTC. It yields the protein CASSFRDRGYYEQYF. V is TRBV28 and J is TRBJ2-7; 11 nucleotides agree with TRBD1. In germline, CDR1 is MDHEN, CDR2 SYDVKM. The ends lost 3 bases at V and 3 bases at J; junction bases unmatched: 4. The CDR3 has 15 residues. Full variable domain (missing parts from reference TRBV28 and TRBJ2-7): DVKVTQSSRYLVKRTGEKVFLECVQDMDHENMFWYRQDPGLGLRLIYFSYDVKMKEKGDIPEGYSVSREKKERFSLILESASTNQTSMYLCASSFRDRGYYEQYFGPGTRLTVT.

This clone was detected many times. This chain connects TRBV12-3 or TRBV12-4 to TRBJ1-1, with D maybe TRBD1 (5 bases). The CDR3 loop spans 16 amino acids. Trimming stripped 5 bases from V and 1 base from J, with 17 bases between. CDR3 in amino acids: CASSAPPGQGNTEAFF. DNA for the CDR3: TGTGCCAGCAGTGCCCCCCCCGGGCAGGGGAACACTGAAGCTTTCTTT.

This clone was seen a few times. The chain carries TRBV10-3 and TRBJ1-6; no reliable D call. The CDR3 totals 13 residues. V dropped 0 bases and J dropped 6 bases, with 3 bases sitting between them. CDR1 is ENHRY, CDR2 SYGVKD, per germline. CDR3 amino acids: CAISESFNSPLHF. For the CDR3, the DNA is TGTGCCATCAGTGAGTCTTTTAATTCACCCCTCCACTTT.

This chain connects TRBV3-1 to TRBJ2-7; unclear D gene. The germline V and J ends were trimmed by 4 bases and 6 bases, with 19 bases remaining between them. Germline lookup yields CDR1 LGHDT and CDR2 YNNKEL (reference sequence). CDR3 size: 15 residues. CDR3 loop: CASSLSLWMRFEQYF. Here the CDR3 DNA reads TGTGCCAGCAGCCTATCCCTATGGATGCGGTTCGAGCAGTACTTC.

This clone was observed at least ten times. The gene calls are TRBV4-3 and TRBJ2-1; the match to TRBD1 covers 12 bases. The CDR3 has 15 amino acids. CDR1 and CDR2 from the germline V gene are LGHNA and YSLEER. The V gene end was trimmed by 3 bases and the J gene end by 10 bases; junction bases not matched to a gene: 7. The CDR3 DNA reads TGCGCCAGCAGCCAGGGGACAGGGGGCTCTCGGGAGCAGTTCTTC. Its translation is CASSQGTGGSREQFF.